This passage covers 5 T cell receptor beta chains from one sample sequenced in a study of cytomegalovirus exposure and HLA in healthy donors. PCR amplification relied on 60 Vbeta primers (plus 13 Jbeta primers). The repertoire was sequenced with immunoSEQ multiplex PCR; TCRdb's copy has only in-frame clones and lacks some. The sample comprises approximately 220,000 clones, over 60% of which are singletons, and around 0.63% rests with the top ten. The sequenced sample was PBMCs. These receptors were obtained from a man aged 18-30 years in good health and CMV-seronegative.

In its sample, this clone was seen once. V is TRBV19 and J is TRBJ1-5, with 8 bases identical to TRBD1. This CDR3 contains 17 residues. Germline trimming cut 4 bases from V and 2 bases from J; bases unmatched to any gene: 10. Germline V CDR1 and CDR2: LNHDA, SQIVND (reference sequence). The CDR3 spells CASSTLQGARGNQPQHF. The CDR3 DNA sequence: TGTGCCAGTAGTACCCTCCAGGGGGCGCGGGGCAATCAGCCCCAGCATTTT. Based on the CDR3 plus reference TRBV19 and TRBJ1-5, the full variable domain is DGGITQSPKYLFRKEGQNVTLSCEQNLNHDAMYWYRQDPGQGLRLIYYSQIVNDFQKGDIAEGYSVSREKKESFPLTVTSAQKNPTAFYLCASSTLQGARGNQPQHFGDGTRLSIL.

The chain employs TRBV9 and TRBJ2-7; D possibly corresponds to TRBD1 (5 bases). The CDR3 has 14 residues. Germline V gives CDR1 SGDLS, CDR2 YYNGEE. Trimming took 4 bases from V and 0 from J, leaving 11 bases between them. The CDR3 is CASSKDSSSYEQYF. In nucleotides, the CDR3 is TGTGCCAGCAGCAAAGACAGTTCCTCCTACGAGCAGTACTTC. The full variable domain, in which reference TRBV9 and TRBJ2-7 provide the parts outside the CDR3, is DSGVTQTPKHLITATGQRVTLRCSPRSGDLSVYWYQQSLDQGLQFLIQYYNGEERAKGNILERFSAQQFPDLHSELNLSSLELGDSALYFCASSKDSSSYEQYFGPGTRLTVT.

The chain joins TRBV4-2 to TRBJ2-1; 9 bases are shared with TRBD2. Germline CDR1 LGHNA, CDR2 YNFKEQ. This CDR3 region has 16 residues. The trim removed 4 bases at V and 4 bases at J, leaving 8 bases unmatched. In DNA form, the CDR3 reads TGTGCCAGCAGCCGTCAACTAGCGGGCGAATACAATGAGCAGTTCTTC. Translated, it gives CASSRQLAGEYNEQFF.

This clone was observed a few times. This chain links TRBV12-5 with TRBJ2-7; 7 bases are a match to TRBD1. With 7 bases clipped from V and 2 bases from J, the junction kept 5 bases outside the gene matches. The length of the CDR3 is 13 residues. The germline gives CDR1 LGHNT, CDR2 FRNRAP. CDR3 sequence: CASDRDSTYEQYF. In DNA, the CDR3 is TGTGCTAGTGACCGGGACAGCACCTACGAGCAGTACTTC.

The chain has TRBV30 and TRBJ2-1, with 14 bases aligning to TRBD2. The CDR3 is made up of 15 amino acids. J was trimmed by 9 bases and V by 7 bases; bases with no gene match: 11. Germline V gene data show CDR1 as GTSNPN and CDR2 as SVGIG (reference sequence). CDR3: CASTKTSGRATEQFF. The DNA of the CDR3 is TGTGCCTCGACGAAGACTAGCGGGAGGGCCACTGAGCAGTTCTTC. The full variable domain, completed using reference TRBV30 and TRBJ2-1, is SQTIHQWPATLVQPVGSPLSLECTVEGTSNPNLYWYRQAAGRGLQLLFYSVGIGQISSEVPQNLSASRPQDRQFILSSKKLLLSDSGFYLCASTKTSGRATEQFFGPGTRLTVL.